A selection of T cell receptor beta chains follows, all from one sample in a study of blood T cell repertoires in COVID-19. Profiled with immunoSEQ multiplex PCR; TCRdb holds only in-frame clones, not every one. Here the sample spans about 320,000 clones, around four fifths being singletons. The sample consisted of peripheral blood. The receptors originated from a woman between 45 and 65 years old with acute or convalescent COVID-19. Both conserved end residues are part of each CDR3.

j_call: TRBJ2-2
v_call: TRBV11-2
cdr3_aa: CASSWGLGTGELFF

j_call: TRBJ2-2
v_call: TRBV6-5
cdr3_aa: CASQRFGREGELFF

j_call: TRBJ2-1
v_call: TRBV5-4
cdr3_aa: CASSLTPSYDEQFF

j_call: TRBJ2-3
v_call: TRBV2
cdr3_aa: CASSRQGGGTDTQYF

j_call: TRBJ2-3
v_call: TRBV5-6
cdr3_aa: CASSLTGIADTQYF

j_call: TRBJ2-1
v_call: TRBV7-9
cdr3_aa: CASSLTGGANNEQFF

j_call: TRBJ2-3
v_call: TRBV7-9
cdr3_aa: CASSPHTDTQYF

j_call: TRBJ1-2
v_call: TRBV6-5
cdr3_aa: CASSLGQGNYGYTF

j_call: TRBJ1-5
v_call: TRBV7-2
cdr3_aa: CASSWGQGDGQPQHF

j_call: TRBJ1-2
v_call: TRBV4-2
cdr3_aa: CASSQGGTETVYGYTF

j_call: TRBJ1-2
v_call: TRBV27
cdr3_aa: CASSRNGAGANYGYTF

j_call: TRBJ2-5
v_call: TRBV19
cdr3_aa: CASSMFASRETQYF

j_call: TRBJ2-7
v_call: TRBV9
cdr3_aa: CASSPSPGQGYEQYF

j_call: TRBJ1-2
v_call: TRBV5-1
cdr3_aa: CASSPTPGQWIGYTF

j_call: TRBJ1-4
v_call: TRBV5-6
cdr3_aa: CASSSKGGSGEKLFF

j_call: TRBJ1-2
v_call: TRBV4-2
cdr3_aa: CASSQGKEGDYLSRYGYTF

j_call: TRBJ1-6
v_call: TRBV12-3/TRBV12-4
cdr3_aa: CASSPQVDSPLHF

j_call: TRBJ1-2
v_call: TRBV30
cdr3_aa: CAWSAPGQLYQDGYTF

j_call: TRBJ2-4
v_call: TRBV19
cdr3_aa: CASSMGTSRNIQYF

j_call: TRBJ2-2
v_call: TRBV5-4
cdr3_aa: CASQDRTNTGELFF

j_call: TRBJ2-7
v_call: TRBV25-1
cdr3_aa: CASSQGGTIVEQYF

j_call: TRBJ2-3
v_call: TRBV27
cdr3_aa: CASSLSITGSDTQYF

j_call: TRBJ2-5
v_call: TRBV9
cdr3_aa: CASSKQGGLVETQYF

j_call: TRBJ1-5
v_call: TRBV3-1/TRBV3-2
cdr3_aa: CASSQAGGNQPQHF

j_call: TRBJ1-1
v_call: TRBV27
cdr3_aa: CASSLREKTEAFF

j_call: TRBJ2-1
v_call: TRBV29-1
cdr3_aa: CSVLGGQGYEQFF

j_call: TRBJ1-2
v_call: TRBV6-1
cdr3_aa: CASSEAGQVYYGYTF

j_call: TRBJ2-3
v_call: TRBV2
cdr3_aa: CASSPLSTDTQYF